The entry that follows covers one TCR beta chain sequence. Its antigen is currently unknown. Other DNA sequences in the same sample also yield this CDR3. The length of the CDR3 is 15 residues. Germline V lookup: CDR1 MNHEY, CDR2 SMNVEV (reference sequence). V was pared by 2 bases and J by 1 base, with 3 bases of the junction left unmatched. Genomic DNA of every subset was divided equally among multiple immunoSEQ plates. Some clones are missing from TCRdb's copy, which holds only in-frame ones; the method was immunoSEQ multiplex PCR. Among fewer than 2.5 million clones, under 95% were seen once, and the ten largest hold 0.36%. These data are taken from a study of shared clonotypes between healthy human individuals. Study-level points and caveats: Researchers found naive subsets generally carried larger estimated richness than memory subsets.

The chain joins TRBV27 to TRBJ2-7; 9 bases line up with TRBD1. The origin of this receptor is a man younger than 35 in good health. Some clones in this sample may be carry-over from other donors' samples. What was sequenced was naive CD4+ T cells from PBMCs. Documented subset: CD45RA+ positively selected. The CDR3 sequence is CASSLGQGRSYEQYF. DNA of the CDR3: TGTGCCAGCAGTTTAGGACAGGGGAGGTCCTACGAGCAGTACTTC.